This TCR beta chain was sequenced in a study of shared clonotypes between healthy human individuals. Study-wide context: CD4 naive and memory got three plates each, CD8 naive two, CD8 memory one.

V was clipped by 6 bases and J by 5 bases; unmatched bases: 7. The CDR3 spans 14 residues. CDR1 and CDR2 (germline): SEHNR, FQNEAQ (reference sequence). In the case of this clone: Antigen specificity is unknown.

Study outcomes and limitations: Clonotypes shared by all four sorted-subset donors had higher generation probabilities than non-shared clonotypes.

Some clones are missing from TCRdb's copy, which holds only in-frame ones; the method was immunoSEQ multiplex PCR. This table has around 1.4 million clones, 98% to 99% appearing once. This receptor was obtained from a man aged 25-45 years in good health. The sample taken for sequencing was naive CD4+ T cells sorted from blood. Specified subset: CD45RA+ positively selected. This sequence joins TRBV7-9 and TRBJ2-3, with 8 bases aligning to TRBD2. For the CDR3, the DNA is TGTGCCAGCAGTAAGCGGGAGTTGAGAGATACGCAGTATTTT. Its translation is CASSKRELRDTQYF.